This T cell receptor beta chain came from a study of T cell changes during pregnancy in multiple sclerosis. The repertoire was sequenced with immunoSEQ multiplex PCR; TCRdb's copy has only in-frame clones and lacks some. The sample comprises 85,000 to 100,000 clones, roughly 92% of which are singletons, and 2% to 2.5% rests with the top ten. The germline V and J ends were trimmed by 1 base and 5 bases, with 15 bases remaining between them. The CDR3 covers 16 residues. Germline CDR1 and CDR2: LNHDA and SQIVND (reference sequence). This material consisted of peripheral blood, taken after pregnancy. The chain recombines TRBV19 with TRBJ1-5; no definite D call. The clonotype was recovered from a female donor with multiple sclerosis, enrolled in a pregnancy study. The chain's CDR3 is CASSIGRYRADQPQHF. The DNA for the CDR3 is TGTGCCAGTAGTATAGGTCGGTACAGAGCAGATCAGCCCCAGCATTTT.